This entry features one T cell receptor beta chain sequence. TCRdb keeps only in-frame clones here, not all; method: immunoSEQ multiplex PCR. This table has about 190,000 clones, 90% appearing once. The sample is drawn from a study of blood T cell repertoires in COVID-19. Trimming removed 2 bases from V and 1 base from J, with 8 bases in between. This CDR3 is built from 14 residues. Germline CDR1 and CDR2: MDHEN and SYDVKM. The receptor comes from a man aged 50-59 years with acute or convalescent COVID-19. The sequencing sample was made of peripheral blood. V gene TRBV28 combines with J gene TRBJ2-5, with D maybe TRBD2 (5 bases). CDR3 in DNA: TGTGCCAGCAGTTTAACGGCGGGCCAAGAGACCCAGTACTTC. Its translation: CASSLTAGQETQYF.